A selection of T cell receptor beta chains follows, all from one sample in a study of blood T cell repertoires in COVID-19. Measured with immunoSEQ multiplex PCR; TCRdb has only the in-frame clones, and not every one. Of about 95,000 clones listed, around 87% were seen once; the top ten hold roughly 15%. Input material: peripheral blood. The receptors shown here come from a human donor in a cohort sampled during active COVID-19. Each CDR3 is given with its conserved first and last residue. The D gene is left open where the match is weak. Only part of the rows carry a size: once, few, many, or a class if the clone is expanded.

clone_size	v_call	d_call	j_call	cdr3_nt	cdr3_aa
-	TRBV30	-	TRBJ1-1	TGTGCCGCCTCCGTTAGAGCGCAGACTGAAGCTTTCTTT	CAASVRAQTEAFF
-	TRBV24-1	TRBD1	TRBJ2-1	TGTGCCACCAGTGATACCGGGACAGGTTACAATGAGCAGTTCTTC	CATSDTGTGYNEQFF
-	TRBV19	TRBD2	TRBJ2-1	TGTGCCAGCGGGACTAGAAGGGAGCAGTTCTTC	CASGTRREQFF
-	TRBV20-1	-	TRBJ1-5	TGCAGTGCTAGTCCACCCGTCAACGGTCAGCCCCAGCATTTT	CSASPPVNGQPQHF
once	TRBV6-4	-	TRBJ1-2	TGTGCCAGCAGAAGGGGTTTGGGAGGCTACACCTTC	CASRRGLGGYTF
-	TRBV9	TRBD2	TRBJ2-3	TGTGCCAGCAGCGACTACGGGACTAGCTCGGCAGATACGCAGTATTTT	CASSDYGTSSADTQYF
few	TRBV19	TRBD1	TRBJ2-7	TGTGCCAGTAGTATGACAGGGGGCTACGAGCAGTACTTC	CASSMTGGYEQYF
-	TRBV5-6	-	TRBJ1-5	TGTGCCAGCAGCTTGGCTCCAGGTTTTATCAATCAGCCCCAGCATTTT	CASSLAPGFINQPQHF
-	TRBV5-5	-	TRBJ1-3	TGTGCCAGCAGCTATCGGGATACCATATATTTT	CASSYRDTIYF
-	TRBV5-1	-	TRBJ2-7	TGCGCCAGCAGCGAGCCCTCGACAGGGACTTTAGGGGAGCAGTACTTC	CASSEPSTGTLGEQYF
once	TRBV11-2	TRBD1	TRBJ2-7	TGTGCCAGCAGCTTAACTCGGACAGGGCTTTCCTACGAGCAGTACTTC	CASSLTRTGLSYEQYF
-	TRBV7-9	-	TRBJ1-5	TGTGCCAGCAGCCCACCAGGGCCCGGTGGTAGCAATCAGCCCCAGCATTTT	CASSPPGPGGSNQPQHF
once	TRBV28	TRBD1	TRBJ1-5	TGTGCCAGCAGTTTACAGACAGGGAGTCAGCCCCAGCATTTT	CASSLQTGSQPQHF
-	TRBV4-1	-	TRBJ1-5	TGCGCCAGCAGCCCGCACGTAACAAGTAGCAATCAGCCCCAGCATTTT	CASSPHVTSSNQPQHF
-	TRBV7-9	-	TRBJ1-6	TGTGCCAGCACCGAACAGGGAGGGGTCTTTTCACCCCTCCACTTT	CASTEQGGVFSPLHF
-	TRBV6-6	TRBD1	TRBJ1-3	TGTGCCAGCAGCGACCGGGACAGGGAGGGTGGAAACACCATATATTTT	CASSDRDREGGNTIYF
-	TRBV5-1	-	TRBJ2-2	TGCGCCAGCAGCTGGTACCAACAGGGAAACACCGGGGAGCTGTTTTTT	CASSWYQQGNTGELFF
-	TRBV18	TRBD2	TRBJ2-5	TGTGCCAGCTCACCAAGGCTAGCGGGGACACAAGAGACCCAGTACTTC	CASSPRLAGTQETQYF
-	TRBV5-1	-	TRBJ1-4	TGCGCCAGCAGCCCTGCAACTAATGAAAAACTGTTTTTT	CASSPATNEKLFF
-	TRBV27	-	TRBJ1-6	TGTGCCAGCAGTGGGGGACTTGGGTCCGCGTCACCCCTCCACTTT	CASSGGLGSASPLHF
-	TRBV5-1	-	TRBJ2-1	TGCGCCAGCAGCCCAGATTTATCTGCTACAGGAGCCTACAATGAGCAGTTCTTC	CASSPDLSATGAYNEQFF
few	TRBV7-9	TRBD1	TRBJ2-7	TGTGCCAGCAGCTCGGACAGGGGGCTGGGCGAGCAGTACTTC	CASSSDRGLGEQYF
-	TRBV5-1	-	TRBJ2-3	TGCGCCAGCAGCTTGGGGACTTTCACAGATACGCAGTATTTT	CASSLGTFTDTQYF
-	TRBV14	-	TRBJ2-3	TGTGCCAGCAGCCAAGATATCCAGGGAACGCAGTATTTT	CASSQDIQGTQYF
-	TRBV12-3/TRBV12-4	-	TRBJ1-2	TGTGCCAGCAGACCCCACTACTATGGCTACACCTTC	CASRPHYYGYTF
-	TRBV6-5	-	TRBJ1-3	TGTGCCAGCAGTTACGAGGGGGGGCGAGGAAACACCATATATTTT	CASSYEGGRGNTIYF
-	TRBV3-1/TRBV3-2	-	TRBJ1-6	TGTGCCAGCAGAGACACCAGGGTTGGCTCACCCCTCCACTTT	CASRDTRVGSPLHF
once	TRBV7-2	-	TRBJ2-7	TGTGCCAGCAGCTTGCGGGATTGGGACGAGCAGTACTTC	CASSLRDWDEQYF
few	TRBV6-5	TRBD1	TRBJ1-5	TGTGCCAGCAGTCCTACAGGGGGTGCAAATCAGCCCCAGCATTTT	CASSPTGGANQPQHF